These 18 T cell receptor beta chains were sequenced from one sample in a study of post-analysis software for immune sequencing data. General study points: In patients, about 5 TRBV segments were more frequent than in controls, with TRBV5-6, TRBV5-1 and TRBV20-1 among them.

Their antigen targets remain unknown. Libraries were made from TCR beta cDNA, and they carried unique molecular identifiers. Using its own MiXCR run on the PCR reads, TCRdb lists one record per CDR3 protein. The data hold 550,000 to 700,000 distinct CDR3 sequences, with roughly 46% observed a single time. Sequences were obtained from blood. Source of these receptors: a girl aged 5 to 17 with multiple sclerosis.

This clonotype was seen more than once but under ten times. The chain joins TRBV4-1 to TRBJ1-5; tentatively, D is TRBD1 (6 bases). Trimming took 1 base from V and 4 from J, leaving 14 bases between them. The CDR3 totals 16 residues. Germline V gene data show CDR1 as MGHRA and CDR2 as YSYEKL. CDR3 DNA sequence: TGCGCCAGCAGCCAAGGCCGGGGGGGCGCTAATCAGCCCCAGCATTTT. Translating gives CASSQGRGGANQPQHF.

This chain connects TRBV3-1 to TRBJ2-7; TRBD2 might be the D (5 bases). The better agreement between TRBJ2-5 and the DNA end casts doubt on the J call. CDR3 length: 16 amino acids. Germline assignment: CDR1 LGHDT and CDR2 YNNKEL (reference sequence). CDR3 in amino acids: CASSQDPVALGETQYF. In DNA form, the CDR3 reads TGTGCCAGCAGCCAAGATCCAGTAGCGCTGGGGGAGACCCAGTACTTC.

This clonotype was picked up a small number of times. The V call is TRBV6-1, the J call TRBJ2-1; 9 nucleotides match TRBD2. The CDR3 spans 15 residues. V gave up 0 bases and J gave up 4 bases; unmatched junction bases: 1. Germline V gene data show CDR1 as MNHNS and CDR2 as SASEGT. CDR3 sequence (DNA): TGTGCCAGCAGTGAAGCAGCGGGAGGATACAATGAGCAGTTCTTC. It yields the protein CASSEAAGGYNEQFF.

About this clonotype: The junction and the germline gene differ at one end; a read error may be behind it. The V gene is TRBV20-1, the J gene TRBJ1-1, with 10 bases aligning to TRBD1. CDR1 and CDR2 from the germline V gene are DFQATT and SNEGSKA (reference sequence). The CDR3 has 13 amino acids. CDR3 bases: TGCAGCGCTAGGACAGGGGGGGGCACTGAAGCTTTCTTT. Translation gives CSARTGGGTEAFF.

V usage is TRBV4-1 and J usage is TRBJ2-3; 14 bases are shared with TRBD2. Trimming at V came to 1 base and at J to 3 bases, leaving 0 bases not matched to a gene. In germline, CDR1 is MGHRA, CDR2 YSYEKL. The CDR3 extends over 16 amino acids. The CDR3 DNA reads TGCGCCAGCAGCCAAGGACTAGCGGGGGGGACAGATACGCAGTATTTT. Its protein product is CASSQGLAGGTDTQYF.

The chain links TRBV4-1 to TRBJ1-5; D possibly corresponds to TRBD1 (5 bases). Trimming stripped 0 bases from V and 15 bases from J, with 21 bases between. The CDR3 runs 15 residues. Germline CDR1 and CDR2: MGHRA and YSYEKL. This CDR3 reads CASSQDPGLLRAPHF. The DNA of the CDR3 is TGCGCCAGCAGCCAAGATCCAGGCCTCCTCAGGGCCCCGCATTTT.

Only a few counts were recorded for this clonotype. The chain couples TRBV12-3 or TRBV12-4 to TRBJ2-3; no reliable D call. Trimming left V 1 base short and J 0 bases short, with 11 bases between. The CDR3 contains 16 residues. CDR3 DNA: TGTGCCAGCAGTTTAGGGGTCCGCGCTAGCACAGATACGCAGTATTTT. Its translation: CASSLGVRASTDTQYF.

The rearrangement links TRBV7-9 to TRBJ2-1; TRBD1 might be the D (5 bases). Trimming removed 11 bases from V and 4 bases from J, with 12 bases in between. The CDR3 is 12 amino acids. Germline lookup yields CDR1 SEHNR and CDR2 FQNEAQ (reference sequence). The CDR3 coding sequence is TGTGCCGTCTTTGACAGTTACAATGAGCAGTTCTTC. Its translation: CAVFDSYNEQFF.

This clonotype showed up just a few times. This sequence joins TRBV20-1 and TRBJ1-5, with D unresolved. Germline loops: CDR1 DFQATT, CDR2 SNEGSKA (reference sequence). Trimming removed 1 base at V and 3 bases at J, with 4 bases between. The CDR3 loop spans 12 amino acids. In DNA form, the CDR3 reads TGCAGTGCTAGAGCCCCCAATCAGCCCCAGCATTTT. As protein: CSARAPNQPQHF.

The table lists this clonotype with a few counts. The gene calls are TRBV28 and TRBJ2-5; D gene uncertain. Germline values: CDR1 MDHEN, CDR2 SYDVKM. The CDR3 sequence is 16 residues long. The V end was cut by 7 bases, the J end by 1 base, with 19 bases between. CDR3 residues: CASISVAGPPQETQYF. The DNA for the CDR3 is TGTGCCAGCATTTCCGTTGCAGGACCTCCCCAAGAGACCCAGTACTTC.

This clonotype showed up just a few times. This chain connects TRBV5-1 to TRBJ2-4; the D is unclear. Trimming removed 6 bases at V and 0 bases at J, with 10 bases between. Germline V gene data show CDR1 as SGHRS and CDR2 as YFSETQ. This CDR3 has 14 amino acids. The CDR3 DNA is TGCGCCAGCACTCTCGACATAGCCAAAAACATTCAGTACTTC. Translation gives CASTLDIAKNIQYF.

In its sample, this clonotype was seen a few times. The chain recombines TRBV29-1 with TRBJ1-2, with 10 bases aligning to TRBD1. Germline V lookup: CDR1 SQVTM, CDR2 ANQGSEA. The CDR3 consists of 14 residues. V lost 6 bases to trimming and J lost 5 bases; unmatched junction nucleotides: 9. DNA for the CDR3: TGCAGCGTAGCCAAGGACAGGGGGTCATATGGCTACACCTTC. Amino acid sequence: CSVAKDRGSYGYTF. The whole variable domain, remainder taken from reference TRBV29-1 and TRBJ1-2, is SAVISQKPSRDICQRGTSLTIQCQVDSQVTMMFWYRQQPGQSLTLIATANQGSEATYESGFVIDKFPISRPNLTFSTLTVSNMSPEDSSIYLCSVAKDRGSYGYTFGSGTRLTVV.

The chain combines TRBV5-4 with TRBJ2-3, with D perhaps matching TRBD1 (6 bases). Germline loops: CDR1 SGHNT, CDR2 YYREEE (reference sequence). V dropped 3 bases and J dropped 6 bases, with 17 bases sitting between them. The CDR3 totals 15 residues. CDR3 in amino acids: CASSSGPPRGDTQYF. The DNA for the CDR3 is TGTGCCAGCAGCTCCGGGCCCCCAAGGGGGGATACGCAGTATTTT.

The chain recombines TRBV7-6 with TRBJ2-3; 9 bases line up with TRBD2. J gave up 2 bases and V 3 bases, and 6 bases lay outside the gene matches. The CDR3 extends over 16 amino acids. Germline CDR1 and CDR2: SGHVS and FNYEAQ. The CDR3 is CASSFQRGAFTDTQYF. The CDR3 DNA reads as TGTGCCAGCAGCTTCCAGCGGGGGGCGTTCACAGATACGCAGTATTTT.

The gene calls are TRBV6-1 and TRBJ2-5; D may be TRBD1 (6 bases). Judging by the DNA end, TRBJ2-7 fits better; the J call may be wrong. This CDR3 is built from 15 residues. Germline V lookup: CDR1 MNHNS, CDR2 SASEGT. In DNA, the CDR3 is TGTGCCAGCAGTGAACAGCCTTCAGGGGCGGACGAGCAGTACTTC. Its translation is CASSEQPSGADEQYF.

The chain couples TRBV11-2 to TRBJ2-2; possible D gene TRBD2, 5 bases. Germline CDR1 SGHAT, CDR2 FQNNGV. This CDR3 region has 15 residues. Trimming cost V 1 base and J 5 bases, with 11 bases left between them. The CDR3 loop is CASSLVRDRTGELFF. CDR3 sequence (DNA): TGTGCCAGCAGCTTAGTCCGGGATCGGACCGGGGAGCTGTTTTTT.

This chain uses TRBV20-1 with TRBJ1-1; unclear D gene. From germline, CDR1 is DFQATT and CDR2 SNEGSKA (reference sequence). V was cut by 0 bases and J by 1 base, with 15 bases left in between. The CDR3 is made up of 16 amino acids. This CDR3 is CSARDSGRLSNTEAFF. DNA for the CDR3: TGCAGTGCTAGAGATTCGGGGAGACTTTCGAACACTGAAGCTTTCTTT.

This clonotype has a handful of counts. The chain is built from TRBV12-3 or TRBV12-4 and TRBJ2-5, with D perhaps assigned TRBD1 or TRBD2 (5 bases each). The CDR3 extends over 13 amino acids. The V end was cut by 7 bases, the J end by 3 bases, with 12 bases between. The CDR3 region is CASISGPEETQYF. CDR3 sequence (DNA): TGTGCCAGCATTTCGGGACCTGAAGAGACCCAGTACTTC.